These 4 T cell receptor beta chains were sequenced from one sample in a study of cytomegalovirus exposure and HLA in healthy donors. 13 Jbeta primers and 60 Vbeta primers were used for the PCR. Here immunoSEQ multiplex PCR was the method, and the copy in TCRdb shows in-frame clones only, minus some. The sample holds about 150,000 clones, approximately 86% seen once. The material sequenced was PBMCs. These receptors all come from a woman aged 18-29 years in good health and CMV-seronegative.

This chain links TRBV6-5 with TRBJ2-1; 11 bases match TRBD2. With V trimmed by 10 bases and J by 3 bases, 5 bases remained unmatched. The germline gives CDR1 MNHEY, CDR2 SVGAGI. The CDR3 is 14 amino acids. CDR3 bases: TGTGCCACCACGGGACTAGCGGACTACAATGAGCAGTTCTTC. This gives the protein CATTGLADYNEQFF.

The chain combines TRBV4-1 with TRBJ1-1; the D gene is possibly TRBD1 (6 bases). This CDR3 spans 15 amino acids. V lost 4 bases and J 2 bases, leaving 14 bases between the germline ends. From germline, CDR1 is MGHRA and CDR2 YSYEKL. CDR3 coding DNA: TGCGCCAGCAGCCTCTCGGGGGGCCGAAACACTGAAGCTTTCTTT. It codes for CASSLSGGRNTEAFF.

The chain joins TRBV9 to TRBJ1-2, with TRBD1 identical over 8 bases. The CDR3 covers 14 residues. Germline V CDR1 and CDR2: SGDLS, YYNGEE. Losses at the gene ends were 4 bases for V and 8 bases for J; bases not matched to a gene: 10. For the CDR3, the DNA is TGTGCCAGCAGCCTGATTTCAGGGGGCGGAGGCTACACCTTC. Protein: CASSLISGGGGYTF.

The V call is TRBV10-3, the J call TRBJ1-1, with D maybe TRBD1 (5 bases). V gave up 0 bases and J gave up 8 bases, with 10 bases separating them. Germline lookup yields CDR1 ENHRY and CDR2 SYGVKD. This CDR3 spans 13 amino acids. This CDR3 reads CAISESPGLEAFF. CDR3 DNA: TGTGCCATCAGTGAGTCGCCAGGGCTGGAAGCTTTCTTT.